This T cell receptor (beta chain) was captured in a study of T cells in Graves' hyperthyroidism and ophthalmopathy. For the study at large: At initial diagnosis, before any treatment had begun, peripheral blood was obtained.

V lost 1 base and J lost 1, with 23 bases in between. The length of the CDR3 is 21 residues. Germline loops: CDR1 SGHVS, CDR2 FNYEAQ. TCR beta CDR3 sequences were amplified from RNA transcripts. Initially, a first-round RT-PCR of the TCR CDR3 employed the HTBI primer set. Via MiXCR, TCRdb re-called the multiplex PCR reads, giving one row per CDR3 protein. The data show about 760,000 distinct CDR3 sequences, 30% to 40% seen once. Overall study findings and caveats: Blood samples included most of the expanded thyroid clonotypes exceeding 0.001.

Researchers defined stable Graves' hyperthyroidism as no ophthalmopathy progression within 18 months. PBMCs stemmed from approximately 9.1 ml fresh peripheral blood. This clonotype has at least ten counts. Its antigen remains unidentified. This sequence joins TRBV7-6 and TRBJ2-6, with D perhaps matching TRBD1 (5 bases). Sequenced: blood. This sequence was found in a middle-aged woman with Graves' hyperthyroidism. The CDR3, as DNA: TGTGCCAGCAGCTTAGTGCGTGCTTTCGGGCAGGGATGGTCTGGGGCCAACGTCCTGACTTTC. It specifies CASSLVRAFGQGWSGANVLTF.